The clone carrying this T cell receptor (beta chain) was found once. The source of the sample is a study of blood T cell repertoires in COVID-19. Per the germline V gene, CDR1 is LGHNA and CDR2 is YNFKEQ. CDR3 size: 15 residues. The V segment lost 1 base and the J segment 9 bases; nucleotides outside the gene matches: 5. Using immunoSEQ multiplex PCR, the repertoire was profiled, and TCRdb retains in-frame clones only, with some absent. The top ten clones hold approximately 0.9% of a sample with almost 200,000 clones, over 80% of them seen once. The chain is built from TRBV4-2 and TRBJ2-1, with 11 nucleotides matching TRBD2. The sample comprised peripheral blood. This TCR derives from a man aged 55 to 70 with COVID-19, enrolled during active disease. CDR3: CASSQGTSGLGEQFF. The CDR3 coding sequence is TGTGCCAGCAGCCAAGGGACTAGCGGGCTGGGTGAGCAGTTCTTC.